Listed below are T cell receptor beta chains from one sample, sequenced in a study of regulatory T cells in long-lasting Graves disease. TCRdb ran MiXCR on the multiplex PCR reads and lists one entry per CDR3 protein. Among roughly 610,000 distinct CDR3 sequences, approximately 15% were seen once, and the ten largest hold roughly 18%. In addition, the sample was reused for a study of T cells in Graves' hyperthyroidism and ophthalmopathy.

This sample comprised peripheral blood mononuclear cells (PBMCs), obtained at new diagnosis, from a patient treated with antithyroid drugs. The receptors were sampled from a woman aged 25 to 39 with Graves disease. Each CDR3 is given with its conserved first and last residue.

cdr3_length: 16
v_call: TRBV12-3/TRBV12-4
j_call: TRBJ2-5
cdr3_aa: CASSFLPAGVDETQYF

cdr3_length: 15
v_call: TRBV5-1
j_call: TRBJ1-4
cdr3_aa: CASSFGPGANEKLFF

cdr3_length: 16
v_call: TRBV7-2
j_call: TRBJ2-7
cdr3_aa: CASSSGPSGSSFEQYF

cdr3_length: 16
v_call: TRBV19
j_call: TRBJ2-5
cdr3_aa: CASSTGLAGGGETQYF

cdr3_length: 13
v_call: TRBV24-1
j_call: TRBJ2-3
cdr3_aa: CATRSSGTDTQYF

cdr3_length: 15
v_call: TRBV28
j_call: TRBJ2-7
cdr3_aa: CASSSIRDRVGEQYF

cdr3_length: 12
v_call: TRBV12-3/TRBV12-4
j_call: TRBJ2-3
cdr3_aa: CASREVTDTQYF

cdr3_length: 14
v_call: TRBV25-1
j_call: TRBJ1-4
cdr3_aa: CASSEFGDNEKLFF

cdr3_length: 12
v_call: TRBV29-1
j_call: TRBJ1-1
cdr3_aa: CSVNDRDTEAFF

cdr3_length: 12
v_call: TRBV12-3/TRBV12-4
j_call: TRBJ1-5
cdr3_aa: CASSRIHQPQHF

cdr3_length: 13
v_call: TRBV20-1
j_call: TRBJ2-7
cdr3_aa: CSARRASSYEQYF

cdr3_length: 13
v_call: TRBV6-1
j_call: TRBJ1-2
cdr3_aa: CAGTGQGIPGYTF

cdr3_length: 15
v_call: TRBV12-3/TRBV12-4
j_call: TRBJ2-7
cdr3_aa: CASALLSGKFYEQYF

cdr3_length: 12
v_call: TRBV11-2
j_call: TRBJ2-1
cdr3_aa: CASSPRDGEQFF

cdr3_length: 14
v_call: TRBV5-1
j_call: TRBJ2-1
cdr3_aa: CASSLYGTANEQFF

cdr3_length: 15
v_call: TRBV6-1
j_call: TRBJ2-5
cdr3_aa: CASSPGSGGWETQYF

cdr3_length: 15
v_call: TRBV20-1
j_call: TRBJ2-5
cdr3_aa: CSAQDSEMGGETQYF

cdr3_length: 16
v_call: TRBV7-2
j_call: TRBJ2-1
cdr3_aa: CASSASRGRNHNEQFF

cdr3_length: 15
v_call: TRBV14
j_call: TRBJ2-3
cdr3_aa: CASRLTGQSTDTQYF

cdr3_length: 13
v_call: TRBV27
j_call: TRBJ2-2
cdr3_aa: CASSFGRHGELFF

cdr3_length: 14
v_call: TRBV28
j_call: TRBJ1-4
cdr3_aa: CASTTGGPNEKLFF

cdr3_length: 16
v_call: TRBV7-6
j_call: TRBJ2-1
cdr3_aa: CASSPPLGAAYNEQFF

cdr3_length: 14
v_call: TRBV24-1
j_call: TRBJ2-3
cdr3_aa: CATGGRDFTDTQYF

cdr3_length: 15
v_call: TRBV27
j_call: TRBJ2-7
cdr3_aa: CASSRDKADSYEQYF

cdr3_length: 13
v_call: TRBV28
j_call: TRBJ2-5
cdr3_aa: CASVGQGGETQYF

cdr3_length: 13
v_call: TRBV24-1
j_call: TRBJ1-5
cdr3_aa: CATSDGGNQPQHF

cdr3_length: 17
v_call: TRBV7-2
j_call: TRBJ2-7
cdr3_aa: CASSRMGGVSGRNEQYF

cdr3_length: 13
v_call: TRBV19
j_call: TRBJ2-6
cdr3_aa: CASTGSGANVLTF

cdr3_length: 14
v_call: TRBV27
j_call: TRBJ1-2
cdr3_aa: CASSPDRVNYGYTF

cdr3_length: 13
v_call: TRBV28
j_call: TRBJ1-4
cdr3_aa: CASTDRGTEKLFF

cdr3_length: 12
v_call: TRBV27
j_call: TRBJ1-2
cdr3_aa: CASSSGSKSYTF

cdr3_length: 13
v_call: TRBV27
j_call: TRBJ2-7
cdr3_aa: CASSRVGDYEQYF

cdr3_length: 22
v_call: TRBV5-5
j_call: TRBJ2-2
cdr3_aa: CASSIQPSYPGQGLLGTGELFF

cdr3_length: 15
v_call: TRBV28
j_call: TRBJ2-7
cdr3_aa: CASSLPGQTTHEQYF

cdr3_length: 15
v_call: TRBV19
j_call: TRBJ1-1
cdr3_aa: CASSRPGQGATEAFF

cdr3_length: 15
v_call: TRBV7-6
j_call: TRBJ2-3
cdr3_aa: CASSLSVAGTDTQYF

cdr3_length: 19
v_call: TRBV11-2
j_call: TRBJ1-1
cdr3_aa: CAGSFGRVDALGENTEAFF

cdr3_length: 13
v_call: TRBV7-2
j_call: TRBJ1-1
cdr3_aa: CASSYRDRGPAFF

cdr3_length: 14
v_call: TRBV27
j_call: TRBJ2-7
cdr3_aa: CASSLIGGADEQYF

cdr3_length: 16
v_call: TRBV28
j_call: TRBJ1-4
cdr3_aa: CASSFGGAVGGEKLFF